This TCR beta chain was found in a study of blood T cell repertoires in COVID-19 (dated by TCRdb to 2018 to 2020). Context from the whole study: Samples covering the acute and convalescent phases of COVID-19 were provided by collaborators in the United States, Italy and Spain. The prospective study material was composed of cDNA or gDNA derived from T cells, B-cell-depleted T cells, or PBMCs. The dataset comprised deeply sampled blood TCRbeta repertoires from subjects exposed to, actively infected with, or recovered from COVID-19. Where available, HLA class I and class II types were taken from metadata supplied by the sample provider and were not determined by assay-based typing. The sample metadata nearly always contained a de-identified subject ID, COVID-19 status, age in years and sex. A freely available public database, intended as a resource for researchers studying the immune response to SARS-CoV-2, is where the repertoires were released. The samples were drawn from two sources: the first 160 participants of the ongoing ImmuneRACE study, and 1,254 subjects contributed by 6 global collaborators.

Collaborating institutions collected whole blood in K2EDTA tubes following their own protocols. For TCRbeta analysis, collaborator samples were shipped as frozen whole blood, as isolated PBMCs, or as DNA extracted from either sample type. Findings and caveats that apply to the study as a whole: Clinical and demographic metadata were provided uncurated, with the amount varying by source and participant.

Concerning this clone itself: Its antigen is still unknown. No base quality values were provided; no much bigger clone lies one nucleotide off.

The immunoSEQ Assay, a bias-controlled multiplex PCR, was used to amplify TCRbeta CDR3 regions from genomic DNA. The original pipeline was this. Within the assay, amplification of reference gene primers was used to estimate how many nucleated cells each sample contained. To quantify the absolute abundance of each unique TCRbeta CDR3 rearrangement, sequence reads were collapsed and filtered. For each sample, productive Simpson clonality was calculated by taking the square root of Simpson's diversity index across productive rearrangements. Drawn from immuneACCESS, this table holds only the in-frame rearrangements with V and J called that TCRdb kept. Clones are partly lost; checked studies trace under half to an unresolved V gene and leave the rest unexplained. The V and J calls and clone size are taken from that table; D and trimming were inferred from the DNA. A total of roughly 200,000 clones appear in this sample, under 90% of them only once. 15% to 20% of the sample is held by the ten biggest clonotypes.

The germline V gene supplies CDR1 MNHEY and CDR2 SVGAGI. Trimming leaves V shorter by 6 bases and J shorter by 10 bases, with the junction holding 3 bases beyond the gene matches. The CDR3 sequence holds 14 residues, the cysteine and phenylalanine included. Kept here is only the CDR3 DNA, which spans 42 bases and is read in frame from base 1. This TCR was sampled from a woman over 75 with active or convalescent COVID-19. Sequencing was done on a sample of peripheral blood. The chain joins TRBV6-5 to TRBJ2-2; the junction holds 15 bases that match TRBD2. The CDR3 is CASSWTSGGEELFF. The sequenced DNA: TGTGCCAGCAGCTGGACTAGCGGGGGGGAGGAGCTGTTTTTT.